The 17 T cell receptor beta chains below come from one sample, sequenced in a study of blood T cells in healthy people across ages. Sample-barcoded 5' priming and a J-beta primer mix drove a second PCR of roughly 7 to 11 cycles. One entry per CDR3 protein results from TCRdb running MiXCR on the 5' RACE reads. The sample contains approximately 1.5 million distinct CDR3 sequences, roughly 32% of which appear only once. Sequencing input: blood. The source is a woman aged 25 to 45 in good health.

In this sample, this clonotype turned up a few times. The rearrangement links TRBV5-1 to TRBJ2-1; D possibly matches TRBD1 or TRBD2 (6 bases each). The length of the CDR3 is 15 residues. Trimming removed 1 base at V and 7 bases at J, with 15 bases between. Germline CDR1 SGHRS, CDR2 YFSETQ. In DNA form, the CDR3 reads TGCGCCAGCAGCTTGCAGGGGCCACGGGGGAATGAGCAGTTCTTC. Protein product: CASSLQGPRGNEQFF.

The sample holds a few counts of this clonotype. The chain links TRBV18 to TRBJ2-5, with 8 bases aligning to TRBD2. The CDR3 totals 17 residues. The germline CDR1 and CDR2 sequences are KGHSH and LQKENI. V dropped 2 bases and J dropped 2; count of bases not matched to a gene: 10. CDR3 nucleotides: TGTGCCAGCTCACCAGACTGGATAGCGGGGAAACAAGAGACCCAGTACTTC. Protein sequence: CASSPDWIAGKQETQYF.

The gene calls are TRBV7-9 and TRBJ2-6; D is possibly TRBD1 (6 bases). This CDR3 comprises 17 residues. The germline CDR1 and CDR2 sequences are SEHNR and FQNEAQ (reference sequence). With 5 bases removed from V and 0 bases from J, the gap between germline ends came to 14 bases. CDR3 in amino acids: CASSTGHMSSGANVLTF. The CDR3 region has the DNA TGTGCCAGCAGCACGGGACATATGAGCTCTGGGGCCAACGTCCTGACTTTC.

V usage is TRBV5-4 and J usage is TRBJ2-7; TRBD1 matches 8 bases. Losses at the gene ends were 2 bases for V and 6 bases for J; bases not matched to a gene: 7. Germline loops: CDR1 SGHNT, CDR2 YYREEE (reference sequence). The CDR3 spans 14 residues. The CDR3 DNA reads TGTGCCAGCAGCTTCCGGGACAGGTTAGGCGAGCAGTACTTC. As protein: CASSFRDRLGEQYF.

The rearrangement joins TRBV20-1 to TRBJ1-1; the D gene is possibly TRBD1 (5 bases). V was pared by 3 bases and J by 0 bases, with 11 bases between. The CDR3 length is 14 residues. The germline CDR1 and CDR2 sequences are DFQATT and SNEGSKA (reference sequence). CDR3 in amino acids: CSASKGSMNTEAFF. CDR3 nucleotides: TGCAGTGCTAGCAAGGGGTCCATGAACACTGAAGCTTTCTTT.

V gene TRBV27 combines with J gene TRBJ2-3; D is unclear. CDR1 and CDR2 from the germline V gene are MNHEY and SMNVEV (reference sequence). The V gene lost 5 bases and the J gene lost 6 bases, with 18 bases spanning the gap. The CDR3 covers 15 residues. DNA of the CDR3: TGTGCCAGCAGTCGCGCCTTTCAGACCGGGGATACGCAGTATTTT. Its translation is CASSRAFQTGDTQYF.

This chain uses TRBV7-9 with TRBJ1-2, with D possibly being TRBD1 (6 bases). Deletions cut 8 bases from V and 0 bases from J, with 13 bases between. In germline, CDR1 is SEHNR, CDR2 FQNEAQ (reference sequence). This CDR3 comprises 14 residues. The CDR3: CASVLGTTNYGYTF. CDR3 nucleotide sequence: TGTGCCAGCGTTCTTGGGACAACTAACTATGGCTACACCTTC. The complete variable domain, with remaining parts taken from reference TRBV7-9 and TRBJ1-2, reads DTGVSQNPRHKITKRGQNVTFRCDPISEHNRLYWYRQTLGQGPEFLTYFQNEAQLEKSRLLSDRFSAERPKGSFSTLEIQRTEQGDSAMYLCASVLGTTNYGYTFGSGTRLTVV.

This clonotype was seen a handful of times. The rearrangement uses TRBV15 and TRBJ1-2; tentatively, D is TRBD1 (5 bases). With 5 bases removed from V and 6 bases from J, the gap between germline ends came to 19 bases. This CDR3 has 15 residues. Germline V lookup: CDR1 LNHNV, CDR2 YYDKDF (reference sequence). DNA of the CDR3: TGTGCCACCAGCCCCGGGGTGGGGGTCGCTAATGGCTACACCTTC. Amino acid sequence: CATSPGVGVANGYTF. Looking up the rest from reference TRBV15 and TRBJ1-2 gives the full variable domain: DAMVIQNPRYQVTQFGKPVTLSCSQTLNHNVMYWYQQKSSQAPKLLFHYYDKDFNNEADTPDNFQSRRPNTSFCFLDIRSPGLGDTAMYLCATSPGVGVANGYTFGSGTRLTVV.

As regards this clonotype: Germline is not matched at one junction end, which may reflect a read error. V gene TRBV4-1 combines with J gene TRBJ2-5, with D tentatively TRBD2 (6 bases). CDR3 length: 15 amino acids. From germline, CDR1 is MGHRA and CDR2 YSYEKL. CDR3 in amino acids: CASSQWDWMREAQYF. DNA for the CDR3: TGCGCCAGCAGCCAGTGGGACTGGATGCGAGAGGCCCAGTACTTC.

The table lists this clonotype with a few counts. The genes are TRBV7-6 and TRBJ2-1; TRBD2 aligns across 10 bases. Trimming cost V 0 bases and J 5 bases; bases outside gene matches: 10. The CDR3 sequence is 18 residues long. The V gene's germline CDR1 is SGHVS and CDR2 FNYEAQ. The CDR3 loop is CASSLAGVAGGRNNEQFF. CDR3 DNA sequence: TGTGCCAGCAGCTTAGCAGGGGTAGCGGGGGGCCGGAACAATGAGCAGTTCTTC.

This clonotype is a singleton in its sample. The CDR3 spells CASSPHVAGALNIQYF. Here the CDR3 DNA reads TGTGCCAGCAGCCCGCACGTAGCCGGGGCCTTAAACATTCAGTACTTC. The chain couples TRBV7-2 to TRBJ2-4; tentatively, D is TRBD1 or TRBD2 (5 bases each). Germline CDR1 SGHTA, CDR2 FQGNSA. The CDR3 has 16 residues. V lost 5 bases, J lost 6 bases, and 20 bases lay in between.

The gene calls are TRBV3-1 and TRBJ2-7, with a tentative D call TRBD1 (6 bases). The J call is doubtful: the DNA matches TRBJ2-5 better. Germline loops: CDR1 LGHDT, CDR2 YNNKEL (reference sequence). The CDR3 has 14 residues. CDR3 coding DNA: TGTGCCAGCGGGGGCTTGAGGACGGAAGAGACCCAGTACTTC. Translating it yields CASGGLRTEETQYF.

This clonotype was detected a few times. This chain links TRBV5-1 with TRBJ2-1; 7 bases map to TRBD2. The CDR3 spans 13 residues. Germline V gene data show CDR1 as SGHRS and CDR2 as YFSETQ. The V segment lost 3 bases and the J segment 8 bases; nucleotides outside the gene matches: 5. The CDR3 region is CASSWDYGDEQFF. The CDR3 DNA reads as TGCGCCAGCAGCTGGGACTATGGGGATGAGCAGTTCTTC.

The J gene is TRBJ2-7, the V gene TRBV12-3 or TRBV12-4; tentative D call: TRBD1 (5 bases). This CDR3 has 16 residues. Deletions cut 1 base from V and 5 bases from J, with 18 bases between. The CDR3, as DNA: TGTGCCAGCAGTTTAGGGGGCTTGCGAGACATCCACGAGCAGTACTTC. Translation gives CASSLGGLRDIHEQYF.

The CDR3 nucleotides are TGTGCCAGCAGTTTCGCCTCGACAGCAACCTACGAGCAGTACTTC. It encodes CASSFASTATYEQYF. The chain has TRBV27 and TRBJ2-7; tentatively, D is TRBD1 (5 bases). This CDR3 comprises 15 residues. Germline V gene lookup returns CDR1 MNHEY and CDR2 SMNVEV (reference sequence). Trimming removed 3 bases at V and 2 bases at J, with 14 bases between.

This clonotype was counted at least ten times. DNA for the CDR3: TGCAGCGTGTTTGTAGAGGACTCCTACGAGCAGTACTTC. It encodes CSVFVEDSYEQYF. The J gene is TRBJ2-7, the V gene TRBV29-1, with unresolved D. CDR1 is SQVTM and CDR2 is ANQGSEA in the germline V gene. The V and J ends lost 6 bases and 0 bases respectively, with 12 bases between them. The CDR3 length is 13 residues.

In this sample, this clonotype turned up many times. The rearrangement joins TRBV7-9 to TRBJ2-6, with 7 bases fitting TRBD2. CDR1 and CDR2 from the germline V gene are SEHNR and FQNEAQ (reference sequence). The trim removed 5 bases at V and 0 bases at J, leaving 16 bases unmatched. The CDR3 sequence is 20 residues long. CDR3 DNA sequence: TGTGCCAGCAGCCCATTGACGGGACGGAGGACTAGCTCTGGGGCCAACGTCCTGACTTTC. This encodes CASSPLTGRRTSSGANVLTF.